This TCR beta chain stems from a study of blood T cell repertoires in COVID-19. Background on the study: Italy, Spain and the United States were the sources of the convalescent and acute COVID-19 samples. Sources were T cells, B-cell-depleted T cells, or PBMCs; the material itself was cDNA or gDNA.

The CDR3 runs to 15 residues. The ends lost 3 bases at V and 2 bases at J; junction bases unmatched: 6. Germline V gene sequence: CDR1 LGHNA, CDR2 YNFKEQ. Original processing notes: Reference gene primer amplification in the assay estimated nucleated cell counts. Measured with immunoSEQ multiplex PCR; TCRdb has only the in-frame clones, and not every one. The V and J calls and clone size are taken from that table; D and trimming were inferred from the DNA. Of about 47,000 clones in the sample, around 83% were seen once. This receptor was taken from a man aged 70-80 years with active COVID-19. Sequenced material: peripheral blood. The chain links TRBV4-2 to TRBJ2-7; 8 positions match TRBD1. The CDR3 DNA sequence: TGTGCCAGCAGCCAGAGGACAGGGTCCACCTACGAGCAGTACTTC. Translating gives CASSQRTGSTYEQYF.